Following are 9 T cell receptor beta chains from one sample sequenced in a study of T cells in Graves' hyperthyroidism and ophthalmopathy. What was amplified from RNA transcripts were TCR beta CDR3 regions. With the HTBI primer set, the TCR CDR3 went through a first round of RT-PCR. One entry per CDR3 protein results from TCRdb running MiXCR on the multiplex PCR reads. This table holds approximately 720,000 distinct CDR3 sequences, around a sixth found once. The sequenced sample was blood. The source of these receptors is a woman in her forties or fifties with Graves' hyperthyroidism that later progressed to Graves' ophthalmopathy.

This clonotype came up many times. The rearrangement joins TRBV6-5 to TRBJ1-6; TRBD1 matches at 9 bases. After removal of 2 bases from V and 9 bases from J, the junction contained 5 bases not matched to a gene. CDR3 length: 15 amino acids. The germline gives CDR1 MNHEY, CDR2 SVGAGI. CDR3 region: CASSYTPGQGSPLHF. CDR3 sequence (DNA): TGTGCCAGCAGTTACACGCCGGGACAGGGTTCACCCCTCCACTTT.

This clonotype was detected many times. The V gene is TRBV6-1, the J gene TRBJ2-1; D may be TRBD2 (7 bases). Germline assignment: CDR1 MNHNS and CDR2 SASEGT. The germline V and J ends were trimmed by 5 bases and 8 bases, with 22 bases remaining between them. The CDR3 totals 16 residues. The CDR3 reads CASSLGLSGGHDEQFF. CDR3 sequence (DNA): TGTGCCAGCAGTTTGGGCCTTTCGGGGGGCCATGATGAGCAGTTCTTC.

The rearrangement uses TRBV5-1 and TRBJ1-3; D is uncertain. Germline V gene lookup returns CDR1 SGHRS and CDR2 YFSETQ. V lost 0 bases and J 0 bases, leaving 10 bases between the germline ends. This CDR3 has 16 residues. As DNA, the CDR3 is TGCGCCAGCAGCTTGGTTTCTGCCCGCTCTGGAAACACCATATATTTT. Its protein product is CASSLVSARSGNTIYF.

This clonotype was counted at least ten times. CDR3 loop: CAWRGRLQYRGQLAEAFF. In nucleotides, the CDR3 is TGTGCCTGGAGGGGTCGACTACAATACAGGGGGCAACTCGCTGAAGCTTTCTTT. The chain links TRBV30 to TRBJ1-1; 9 bases align to TRBD1. Germline assignment: CDR1 GTSNPN and CDR2 SVGIG (reference sequence). CDR3 size: 18 residues. V shed 3 bases, J shed 6 bases, and the junction held 20 bases outside the gene matches.

The chain employs TRBV7-2 and TRBJ2-2; 9 bases agree with TRBD1. The CDR3 is made up of 17 amino acids. Losses at the gene ends were 3 bases for V and 0 bases for J; bases not matched to a gene: 5. Per the germline V gene, CDR1 is SGHTA and CDR2 is FQGNSA. The CDR3 reads CASSLTGGAANTGELFF. CDR3 DNA sequence: TGTGCCAGCAGCTTGACAGGGGGTGCGGCGAACACCGGGGAGCTGTTTTTT.

This clonotype was counted once. The rearrangement uses TRBV20-1 and TRBJ2-3; 12 bases line up with TRBD2. CDR3 length equals 16 residues. Germline loops: CDR1 DFQATT, CDR2 SNEGSKA (reference sequence). V gave up 1 base and J gave up 1 base; unmatched junction bases: 3. The chain's CDR3 is CSARGLAGDRTDTQYF. The CDR3 bases are TGCAGTGCTAGAGGACTAGCGGGGGACCGCACAGATACGCAGTATTTT.

This clonotype came up many times. The gene calls are TRBV5-1 and TRBJ1-1; TRBD1 aligns across 8 bases. V lost 4 bases to trimming and J lost 4 bases; unmatched junction nucleotides: 6. CDR1 is SGHRS and CDR2 is YFSETQ in the germline V gene. This CDR3 comprises 14 residues. The CDR3 reads CASSGGQVGTEAFF. The DNA for the CDR3 is TGCGCCAGCAGCGGGGGACAGGTGGGCACTGAAGCTTTCTTT.

The chain is built from TRBV9 and TRBJ1-6, with D perhaps matching TRBD1 (5 bases). CDR3 size: 14 residues. Germline V lookup: CDR1 SGDLS, CDR2 YYNGEE. Trimming took off 0 bases at V and 10 bases at J, with 11 bases between the two ends. In nucleotides, the CDR3 is TGTGCCAGCAGCGTAGGGGCAGGGCGGTCACCCCTCCACTTT. It encodes CASSVGAGRSPLHF.

V gene TRBV7-2 combines with J gene TRBJ2-1; TRBD2 matches 12 bases. Trimming took 6 bases from V and 4 from J; bases not matched to a gene: 7. Germline loops: CDR1 SGHTA, CDR2 FQGNSA. The CDR3 loop spans 16 amino acids. CDR3 DNA sequence: TGTGCCAGCAGTCTAGGACTAGCGGGGTGGTACAATGAGCAGTTCTTC. The encoded protein is CASSLGLAGWYNEQFF.